One and the same sample provided the 13 T cell receptor beta chains below, sequenced in a study of beta chain features in type 1 diabetes. These receptors have no known antigen. Regarding the study as a whole: Across all four CD4+ subsets, people with type 1 diabetes showed modestly shorter TCRB CDR3s.

TCRB transcripts that were expressed got sequenced, as all of the isolated RNA had been reverse transcribed. Some clones are missing from TCRdb's copy, which holds only in-frame ones; the method was immunoSEQ multiplex PCR. Among 150,000 to 200,000 clones listed, over 55% were seen once. The specimen was naive CD4+ T cells from blood. The receptor source for this set is a young man with type 1 diabetes.

The chain carries TRBV9 and TRBJ2-1; 11 nucleotides match TRBD2. Unmatched junction bases numbered 6, after V lost 2 bases and J lost 5 bases. The V gene's germline CDR1 is SGDLS and CDR2 YYNGEE. The CDR3 is made up of 16 amino acids. CDR3: CASSVVLAGGNNEQFF. In DNA, the CDR3 is TGTGCCAGCAGCGTTGTCCTAGCGGGGGGAAACAATGAGCAGTTCTTC.

The chain combines TRBV13 with TRBJ1-2; tentative D call: TRBD1 (6 bases). Trimming removed 6 bases from V and 7 bases from J, with 12 bases in between. The germline CDR1 and CDR2 sequences are PRHDT and FYEKMQ (reference sequence). The CDR3 loop spans 12 amino acids. This chain's CDR3 is CASSLTGFGYTF. CDR3 nucleotides: TGTGCCAGCAGTCTTACAGGGTTTGGCTACACCTTC.

This clone was seen a few times. The gene calls are TRBV9 and TRBJ2-7; D possibly corresponds to TRBD1 (6 bases). V was shortened by 9 bases and J by 6 bases, with 25 bases between the two germline ends. Germline V gives CDR1 SGDLS, CDR2 YYNGEE. This CDR3 has 15 amino acids. The CDR3 reads CANLTTTGLCLEQYF. In DNA, the CDR3 is TGTGCCAACCTGACGACGACAGGTTTATGTCTCGAGCAGTACTTC.

V gene TRBV7-9 combines with J gene TRBJ1-1, with D unclear. Trimming removed 5 bases at V and 2 bases at J, with 3 bases between. In germline, CDR1 is SEHNR, CDR2 FQNEAQ (reference sequence). There are 11 residues in the CDR3. The CDR3 loop reads CASSINTEAFF. The CDR3 DNA reads as TGTGCCAGCAGCATAAACACTGAAGCTTTCTTT.

The V gene is TRBV29-1, the J gene TRBJ1-6; perhaps TRBD1 as D (5 bases). CDR3 length: 13 residues. Germline V lookup: CDR1 SQVTM, CDR2 ANQGSEA. V was shortened by 4 bases and J by 5 bases, with 9 bases between the two germline ends. Written as DNA, the CDR3 is TGCAGCGTTGTCATGGGGGATAATTCACCCCTCCACTTT. Its translation: CSVVMGDNSPLHF.

In its sample, this clone was seen a few times. The rearrangement joins TRBV5-1 to TRBJ2-6; D is possibly TRBD1 (6 bases). V was pared by 4 bases and J by 1 base, with 12 bases between. Germline CDR1 is SGHRS and CDR2 is YFSETQ. The CDR3 contains 16 residues. The CDR3 sequence is CASSVGQWSGANVLTF. CDR3 DNA: TGCGCCAGCAGCGTCGGACAGTGGTCTGGGGCCAACGTCCTGACTTTC.

V gene TRBV4-3 combines with J gene TRBJ2-2, with TRBD1 matching 9 bases. The CDR3 extends over 15 amino acids. Germline CDR1 and CDR2: LGHNA and YSLEER. Unmatched junction bases numbered 4, after V lost 5 bases and J lost 3 bases. CDR3 coding DNA: TGCGCCAGCAGCTCCGGGGACAGGGACACCGGGGAGCTGTTTTTT. Translation: CASSSGDRDTGELFF.

The chain employs TRBV30 and TRBJ1-1; D unresolved. CDR3 length: 14 amino acids. V was shortened by 3 bases and J by 0 bases, with 11 bases between the two germline ends. CDR1 GTSNPN and CDR2 SVGIG come from the germline V gene (reference sequence). CDR3 DNA: TGTGCCTGGAGGGACGGTGGTGTGAACACTGAAGCTTTCTTT. Encoded protein: CAWRDGGVNTEAFF. The full variable domain, with the rest looked up from reference TRBV30 and TRBJ1-1, is SQTIHQWPATLVQPVGSPLSLECTVEGTSNPNLYWYRQAAGRGLQLLFYSVGIGQISSEVPQNLSASRPQDRQFILSSKKLLLSDSGFYLCAWRDGGVNTEAFFGQGTRLTVV.

The rearrangement uses TRBV4-3 and TRBJ2-3, with 7 bases identical to TRBD1. Per germline, CDR1 LGHNA and CDR2 YSLEER. V shed 4 bases and J 3 bases; nucleotides not matched to a gene: 10. The CDR3 runs 16 residues. The CDR3 DNA sequence: TGCGCCAGCAGCCTCGGGACAGCCGGTGGGACAGATACGCAGTATTTT. Protein: CASSLGTAGGTDTQYF.

This clone turned up a few times. The genes are TRBV10-3 and TRBJ2-6; weak D call: TRBD1 (5 bases). Germline V lookup: CDR1 ENHRY, CDR2 SYGVKD. The CDR3 consists of 17 residues. Trimming shortened V by 0 bases and J by 2 bases, and 11 bases separated the two germline ends. CDR3 residues: CAISESPQGPGANVLTF. CDR3 in DNA: TGTGCCATCAGTGAGTCGCCTCAGGGCCCTGGGGCCAACGTCCTGACTTTC.

This clone has more than one count but fewer than ten. In the same sample, other DNA sequences code for this CDR3. The V call is TRBV28, the J call TRBJ2-1; no definite D call. The CDR3 totals 11 residues. V was cut by 8 bases and J by 4 bases, with 6 bases left in between. CDR1 is MDHEN and CDR2 is SYDVKM in the germline V gene. The CDR3 is CASSLYNEQFF. The CDR3 nucleotides read TGTGCCAGCTCTTTGTACAATGAGCAGTTCTTC.

This chain uses TRBV29-1 with TRBJ2-1, with D possibly matching TRBD2 (6 bases). This CDR3 contains 12 residues. Germline-derived CDR1 and CDR2 are SQVTM and ANQGSEA. The germline V and J ends were trimmed by 6 bases and 4 bases, with 10 bases remaining between them. In nucleotides, the CDR3 is TGCAGCGTCGCCGGGACTTACAATGAGCAGTTCTTC. This encodes CSVAGTYNEQFF.

This clone occurred a few times. This chain connects TRBV29-1 to TRBJ2-7, with D tentatively TRBD1 (6 bases). V lost 2 bases and J 7 bases, leaving 15 bases between the germline ends. The CDR3 loop spans 13 amino acids. Germline lookup yields CDR1 SQVTM and CDR2 ANQGSEA. DNA of the CDR3: TGCAGCGTTGAACAGGGGTCCGGTCGGGAGCAGTACTTC. This encodes CSVEQGSGREQYF.